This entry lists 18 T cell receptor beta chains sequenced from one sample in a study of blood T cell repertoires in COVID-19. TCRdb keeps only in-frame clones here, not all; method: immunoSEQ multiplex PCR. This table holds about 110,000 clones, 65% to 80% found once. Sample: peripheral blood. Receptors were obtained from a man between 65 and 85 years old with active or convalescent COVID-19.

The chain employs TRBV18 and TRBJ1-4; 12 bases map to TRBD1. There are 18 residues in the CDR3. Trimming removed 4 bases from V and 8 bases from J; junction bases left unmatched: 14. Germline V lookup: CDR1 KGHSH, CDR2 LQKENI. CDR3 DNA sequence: TGTGCCAGCTCACGGATCCGGGGACAGGGGGCGCAAAACGAAAAACTGTTTTTT. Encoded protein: CASSRIRGQGAQNEKLFF.

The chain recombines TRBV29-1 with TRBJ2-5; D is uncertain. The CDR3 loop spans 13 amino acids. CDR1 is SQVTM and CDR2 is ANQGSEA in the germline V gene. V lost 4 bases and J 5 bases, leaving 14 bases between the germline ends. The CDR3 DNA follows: TGCAGCGTTGTATTGGGCAGAAAGGAGACCCAGTACTTC. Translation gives CSVVLGRKETQYF.

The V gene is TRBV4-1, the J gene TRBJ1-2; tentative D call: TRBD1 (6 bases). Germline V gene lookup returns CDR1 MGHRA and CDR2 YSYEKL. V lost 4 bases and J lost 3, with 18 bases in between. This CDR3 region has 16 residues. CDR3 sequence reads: CASSPLGDTLHYGYTF. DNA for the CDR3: TGCGCCAGCAGCCCCCTAGGGGACACTCTACACTATGGCTACACCTTC.

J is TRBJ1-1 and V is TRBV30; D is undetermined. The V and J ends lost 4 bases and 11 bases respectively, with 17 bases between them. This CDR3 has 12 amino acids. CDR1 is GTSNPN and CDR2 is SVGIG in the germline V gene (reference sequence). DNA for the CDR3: TGTGCCTGGAATGGTGGTACGGGGAAGGCTTTCTTT. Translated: CAWNGGTGKAFF.

CDR3 DNA sequence: TGTGCTAGTGGTTTGTTACAGGGTTCACCCCTCCACTTT. Its translation is CASGLLQGSPLHF. This chain joins TRBV12-5 and TRBJ1-6, with a tentative D call TRBD1 (6 bases). The CDR3 totals 13 residues. V lost 2 bases, J lost 9 bases, and 8 bases lay in between. Germline V CDR1 and CDR2: LGHNT, FRNRAP.

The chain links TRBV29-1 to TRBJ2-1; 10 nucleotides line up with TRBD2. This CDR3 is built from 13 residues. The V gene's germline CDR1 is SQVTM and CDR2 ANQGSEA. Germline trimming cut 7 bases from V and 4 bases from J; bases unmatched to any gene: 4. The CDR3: CSGRAGGYNEQFF. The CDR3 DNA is TGCAGCGGGAGAGCGGGGGGGTACAATGAGCAGTTCTTC.

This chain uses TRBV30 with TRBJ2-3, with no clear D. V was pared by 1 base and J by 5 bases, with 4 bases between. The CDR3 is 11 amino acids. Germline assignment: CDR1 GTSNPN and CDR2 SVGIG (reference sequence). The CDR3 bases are TGTGCCTGGAGTGGGCTAGATACGCAGTATTTT. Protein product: CAWSGLDTQYF.

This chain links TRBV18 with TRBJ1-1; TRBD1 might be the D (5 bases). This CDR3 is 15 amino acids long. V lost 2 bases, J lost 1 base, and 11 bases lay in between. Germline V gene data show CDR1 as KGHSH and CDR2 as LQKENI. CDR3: CASSPSTTANTEAFF. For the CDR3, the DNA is TGTGCCAGCTCACCATCGACGACAGCGAACACTGAAGCTTTCTTT. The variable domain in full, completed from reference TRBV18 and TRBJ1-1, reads NAGVMQNPRHLVRRRGQEARLRCSPMKGHSHVYWYRQLPEEGLKFMVYLQKENIIDESGMPKERFSAEFPKEGPSILRIQQVVRGDSAAYFCASSPSTTANTEAFFGQGTRLTVV.

This CDR3 is CASSSGGRPQHF. In DNA form, the CDR3 reads TGTGCCAGCAGTTCCGGGGGTAGGCCCCAGCATTTT. The V gene is TRBV12-3 or TRBV12-4, the J gene TRBJ1-5; a possible D gene is TRBD1 (5 bases). This CDR3 is 12 amino acids long. The germline V and J ends were trimmed by 4 bases and 9 bases, with 10 bases remaining between them.

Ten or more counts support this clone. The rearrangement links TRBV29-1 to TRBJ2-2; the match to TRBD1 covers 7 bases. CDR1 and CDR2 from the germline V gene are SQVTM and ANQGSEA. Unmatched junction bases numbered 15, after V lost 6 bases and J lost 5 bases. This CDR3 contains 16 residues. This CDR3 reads CSVRNLDRAGTGELFF. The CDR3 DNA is TGCAGCGTCCGCAACCTCGACAGGGCTGGAACCGGGGAGCTGTTTTTT.

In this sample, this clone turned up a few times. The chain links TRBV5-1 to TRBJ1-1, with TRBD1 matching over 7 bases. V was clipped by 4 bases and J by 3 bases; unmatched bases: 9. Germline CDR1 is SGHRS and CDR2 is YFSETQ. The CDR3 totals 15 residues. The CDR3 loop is CASSALGTEDTEAFF. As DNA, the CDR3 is TGCGCCAGCAGCGCTCTCGGGACAGAAGACACTGAAGCTTTCTTT.

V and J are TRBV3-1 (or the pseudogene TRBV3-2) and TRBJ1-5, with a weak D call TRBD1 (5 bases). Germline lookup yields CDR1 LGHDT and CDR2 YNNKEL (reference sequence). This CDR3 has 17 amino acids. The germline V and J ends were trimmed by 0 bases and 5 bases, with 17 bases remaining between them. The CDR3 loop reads CASSQDLGGRGYQPQHF. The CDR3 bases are TGTGCCAGCAGCCAAGATTTGGGGGGGAGAGGATATCAGCCCCAGCATTTT.

CDR3: CASSYGQGVHYGYTF. CDR3 nucleotide sequence: TGTGCCAGCAGTTACGGGCAGGGGGTACACTATGGCTACACCTTC. The rearrangement uses TRBV6-5 and TRBJ1-2; 7 bases agree with TRBD1. V lost 2 bases, J lost 3 bases, and 6 bases stayed unmatched. CDR1 and CDR2 from the germline V gene are MNHEY and SVGAGI. This CDR3 has 15 residues.

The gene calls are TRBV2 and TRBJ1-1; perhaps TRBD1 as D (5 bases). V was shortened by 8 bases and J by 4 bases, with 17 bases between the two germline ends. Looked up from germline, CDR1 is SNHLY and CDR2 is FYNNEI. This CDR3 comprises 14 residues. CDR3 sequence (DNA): TGTGCCAGCCCGCCTCAGGGCGTTGGCACTGAAGCTTTCTTT. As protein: CASPPQGVGTEAFF.

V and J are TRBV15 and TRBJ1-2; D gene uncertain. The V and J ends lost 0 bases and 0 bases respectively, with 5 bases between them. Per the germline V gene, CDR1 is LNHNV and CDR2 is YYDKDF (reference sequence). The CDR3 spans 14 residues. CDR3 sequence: CATSRDPTNYGYTF. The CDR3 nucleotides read TGTGCCACCAGCAGAGACCCCACTAACTATGGCTACACCTTC.

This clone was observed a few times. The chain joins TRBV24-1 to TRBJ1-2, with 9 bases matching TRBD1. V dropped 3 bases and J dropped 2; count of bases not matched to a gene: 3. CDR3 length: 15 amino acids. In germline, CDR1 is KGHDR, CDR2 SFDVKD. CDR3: CATSDPGQGNYGYTF. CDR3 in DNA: TGTGCCACCAGTGATCCGGGACAGGGCAACTATGGCTACACCTTC.

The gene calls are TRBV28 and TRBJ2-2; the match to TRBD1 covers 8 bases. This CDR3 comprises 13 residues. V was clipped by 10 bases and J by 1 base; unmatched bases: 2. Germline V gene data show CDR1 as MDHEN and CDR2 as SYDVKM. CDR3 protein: CAIGQGNTGELFF. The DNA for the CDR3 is TGTGCCATCGGACAGGGGAACACCGGGGAGCTGTTTTTT.

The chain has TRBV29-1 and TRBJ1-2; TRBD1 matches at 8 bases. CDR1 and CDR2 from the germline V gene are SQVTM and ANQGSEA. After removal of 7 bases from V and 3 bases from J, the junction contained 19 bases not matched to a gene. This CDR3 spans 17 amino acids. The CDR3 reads CSGGSPNRGSRDYGYTF. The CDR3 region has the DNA TGCAGCGGGGGGAGTCCGAACAGGGGGTCAAGGGACTATGGCTACACCTTC.